The present T cell receptor beta chain was sequenced within a study of PD-L1 blockade in urothelial cancer. This CDR3 is built from 15 residues. Germline V gene data show CDR1 as SNHLY and CDR2 as FYNNEI. V was pared by 4 bases and J by 5 bases, with 6 bases of the junction left unmatched. Data came from immunoSEQ multiplex PCR; TCRdb stores just in-frame clones and leaves some out. In the table there are 40,000 to 60,000 clones, approximately 80% of which are singletons. Documented time point: peripheral blood 6 weeks after treatment start. This material consisted of PBMCs, taken around atezolizumab (anti-PD-L1) treatment. J is TRBJ1-1 and V is TRBV2, with 11 bases lining up with TRBD1. This TCR was recovered from a man in his 70s with urothelial cancer. This chain's CDR3 is CASSVGQGVVTEAFF. The CDR3 coding sequence is TGTGCCAGCAGTGTGGGACAGGGGGTGGTGACTGAAGCTTTCTTT. The full variable domain, completed using reference TRBV2 and TRBJ1-1, is EPEVTQTPSHQVTQMGQEVILRCVPISNHLYFYWYRQILGQKVEFLVSFYNNEISEKSEIFDDQFSVERPDGSNFTLKIRSTKLEDSAMYFCASSVGQGVVTEAFFGQGTRLTVV.